The 16 T cell receptor beta chains below come from one sample, sequenced in a study of long-term antiretroviral therapy in people with HIV. The assay, immunoSEQ v3.0, was run at survey level. Assay used: immunoSEQ multiplex PCR; TCRdb lists only in-frame clones, some missing. The data show tens of thousands of clones, about 90% seen once. Source: unsorted PBMCs, taken 1.2 years after starting antiretroviral therapy. The receptors shown here come from a woman between 45 and 65 years old with HIV.

The chain uses TRBV7-8 and TRBJ2-3; D ambiguous. Germline V lookup: CDR1 SGHVS, CDR2 FQNEAQ. The CDR3 loop spans 15 amino acids. V was cut by 1 base and J by 2 bases, with 10 bases left in between. Here the CDR3 reads CASSLEPGPTDTQYF. In nucleotides, the CDR3 is TGTGCCAGCAGCTTAGAGCCAGGTCCCACAGATACGCAGTATTTT.

This clone was detected once. The rearrangement joins TRBV11-3 to TRBJ2-3, with 7 bases matching TRBD1. The CDR3 sequence is 15 residues long. V dropped 5 bases and J dropped 3; count of bases not matched to a gene: 8. Germline V gene lookup returns CDR1 SGHNT and CDR2 YENEEA. The DNA of the CDR3 is TGTGCCAGCAGCCTACAGGGGAAGGAGACAGATACGCAGTATTTT. Amino acid sequence: CASSLQGKETDTQYF.

The V gene is TRBV29-1, the J gene TRBJ2-1; TRBD1 aligns across 7 bases. Germline V lookup: CDR1 SQVTM, CDR2 ANQGSEA. J lost 9 bases, V lost 5 bases, and 7 bases had no gene match. The CDR3 extends over 12 amino acids. CDR3 sequence (DNA): TGCAGCGTTTTTACAGGGGAAACTGAGCAGTTCTTC. It codes for CSVFTGETEQFF.

This chain joins TRBV5-4 and TRBJ2-7; 11 bases are a match to TRBD2. The CDR3 spans 16 residues. With 4 bases clipped from V and 4 bases from J, the junction kept 10 bases outside the gene matches. Germline-derived CDR1 and CDR2 are SGHNT and YYREEE (reference sequence). This CDR3 is CASSREPGLAEYEQYF. CDR3 nucleotides: TGTGCCAGCAGCAGGGAACCGGGACTAGCGGAGTACGAGCAGTACTTC.

V and J are TRBV5-1 and TRBJ2-3; 13 nucleotides match TRBD2. The CDR3 consists of 17 residues. V trimming: 4 bases; J trimming: 2 bases; junction bases outside the gene matches: 7. Germline loops: CDR1 SGHRS, CDR2 YFSETQ. The CDR3, as DNA: TGCGCCAGCAGCATCTCCGGGACTAGCGGGGCCACAGATACGCAGTATTTT. Translation gives CASSISGTSGATDTQYF.

This chain connects TRBV30 to TRBJ2-7, with D perhaps matching TRBD1 (5 bases). The CDR3 has 14 residues. Per germline, CDR1 GTSNPN and CDR2 SVGIG (reference sequence). The V end was cut by 1 base, the J end by 2 bases, with 12 bases between. Written as DNA, the CDR3 is TGTGCCTGGAGTGAAAACAGGCTCCCCTACGAGCAGTACTTC. Amino acid sequence: CAWSENRLPYEQYF.

This clone has a single count. The chain employs TRBV6-5 and TRBJ1-4; 7 bases line up with TRBD1. V dropped 4 bases and J dropped 8; count of bases not matched to a gene: 10. Looked up from germline, CDR1 is MNHEY and CDR2 is SVGAGI. The CDR3 is 15 amino acids. CDR3: CASSSHGTVGEKLFF. Here the CDR3 DNA reads TGTGCCAGCAGTTCCCACGGGACAGTAGGCGAAAAACTGTTTTTT.

The chain couples TRBV19 to TRBJ1-1, with D maybe TRBD1 (6 bases). The CDR3 extends over 15 amino acids. The V end lost 5 bases, the J end lost 1 base, and 14 bases lay between the germline ends. Germline lookup yields CDR1 LNHDA and CDR2 SQIVND (reference sequence). The CDR3 reads CASSGLGQSNTEAFF. The CDR3 DNA reads as TGTGCCAGTAGTGGCCTGGGACAATCGAACACTGAAGCTTTCTTT.

J is TRBJ2-3 and V is TRBV9; tentative D call: TRBD1 (5 bases). V was trimmed by 0 bases and J by 6 bases, leaving 8 bases between them. The CDR3 has 13 amino acids. CDR1 and CDR2 from the germline V gene are SGDLS and YYNGEE. DNA for the CDR3: TGTGCCAGCAGCGTAGCAGGGAAGGATACGCAGTATTTT. Its protein product is CASSVAGKDTQYF.

The chain combines TRBV9 with TRBJ1-3; TRBD1 aligns across 7 bases. Germline CDR1 reads SGDLS; CDR2 reads YYNGEE. V was pared by 5 bases and J by 4 bases, with 9 bases of the junction left unmatched. This CDR3 region has 15 residues. The CDR3 loop reads CASSASTGYGNTIYF. The CDR3 nucleotides are TGTGCCAGCAGTGCCTCGACAGGGTACGGAAACACCATATATTTT.

This chain uses TRBV9 with TRBJ2-3; a weak D match, TRBD2 (6 bases). Germline-derived CDR1 and CDR2 are SGDLS and YYNGEE. Trimming shortened V by 0 bases and J by 2 bases, and 13 bases separated the two germline ends. This CDR3 has 16 residues. CDR3 region: CASSVERAGNTDTQYF. In DNA, the CDR3 is TGTGCCAGCAGCGTAGAGAGGGCGGGGAACACAGATACGCAGTATTTT.

This sequence joins TRBV6-1 and TRBJ2-7; 9 positions match TRBD1. The CDR3 loop spans 14 amino acids. The germline V gene has CDR1 MNHNS and CDR2 SASEGT. V shed 4 bases, J shed 6 bases, and the junction held 7 bases outside the gene matches. CDR3 residues: CASSGGDRVGEQYF. In DNA, the CDR3 is TGTGCCAGCAGTGGGGGGGACAGGGTCGGCGAGCAGTACTTC.

The chain uses TRBV2 and TRBJ1-2; a weak D match, TRBD1 (5 bases). CDR1 is SNHLY, CDR2 FYNNEI, per germline. V shed 7 bases and J shed 8 bases, with 14 bases lying between them. This CDR3 has 12 amino acids. DNA of the CDR3: TGTGCCAGCAATCTGGGGCGGGAAGGCTACACCTTC. Protein: CASNLGREGYTF. Using reference TRBV2 and TRBJ1-2 for the parts outside the CDR3, the full variable domain is EPEVTQTPSHQVTQMGQEVILRCVPISNHLYFYWYRQILGQKVEFLVSFYNNEISEKSEIFDDQFSVERPDGSNFTLKIRSTKLEDSAMYFCASNLGREGYTFGSGTRLTVV.

The chain combines TRBV5-1 with TRBJ2-1; possible D gene TRBD2, 5 bases. Trimming removed 2 bases at V and 4 bases at J, with 10 bases between. This CDR3 has 14 residues. Germline V gives CDR1 SGHRS, CDR2 YFSETQ. The CDR3 coding sequence is TGCGCCAGCAGCTTTACCAGACTATACAATGAGCAGTTCTTC. Protein product: CASSFTRLYNEQFF.

V gene TRBV6-5 combines with J gene TRBJ2-7; a possible D gene is TRBD1 (5 bases). Germline CDR1 reads MNHEY; CDR2 reads SVGAGI. V shed 8 bases and J shed 0 bases, with 11 bases lying between them. CDR3 size: 13 residues. The CDR3 loop reads CASRIGASYEQYF. CDR3 in DNA: TGTGCCAGCCGTATAGGGGCCTCCTACGAGCAGTACTTC.

The gene calls are TRBV7-2 and TRBJ1-5, with a possible D match to TRBD1 (5 bases). This CDR3 is 15 amino acids long. Trimming pared 5 bases from V and 5 bases from J, leaving 16 bases between. CDR1 and CDR2 from the germline V gene are SGHTA and FQGNSA. The CDR3 region has the DNA TGTGCCAGCAGCCCCTCGGGGGGAAGGGATCAGCCCCAGCATTTT. This sequence encodes CASSPSGGRDQPQHF.